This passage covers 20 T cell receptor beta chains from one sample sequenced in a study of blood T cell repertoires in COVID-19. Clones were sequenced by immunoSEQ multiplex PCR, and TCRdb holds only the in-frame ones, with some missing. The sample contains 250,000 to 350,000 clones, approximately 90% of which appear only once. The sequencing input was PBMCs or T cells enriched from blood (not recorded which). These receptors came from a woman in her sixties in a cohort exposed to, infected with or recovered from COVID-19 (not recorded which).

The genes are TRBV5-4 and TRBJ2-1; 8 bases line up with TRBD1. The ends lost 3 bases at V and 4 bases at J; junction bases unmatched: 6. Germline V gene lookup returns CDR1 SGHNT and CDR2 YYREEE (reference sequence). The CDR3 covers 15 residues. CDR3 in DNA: TGTGCCAGCAGCTCAGACAGGGGAGGTTACAATGAGCAGTTCTTC. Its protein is CASSSDRGGYNEQFF.

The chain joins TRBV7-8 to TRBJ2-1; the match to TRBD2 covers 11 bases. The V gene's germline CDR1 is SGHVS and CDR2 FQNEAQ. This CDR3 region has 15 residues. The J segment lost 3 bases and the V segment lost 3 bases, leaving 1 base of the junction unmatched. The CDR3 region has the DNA TGTGCCAGCAGCTTGGGGACTAGCGGCTACAATGAGCAGTTCTTC. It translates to CASSLGTSGYNEQFF. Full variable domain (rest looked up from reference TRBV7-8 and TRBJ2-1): GAGVSQSPRYKVAKRGQDVALRCDPISGHVSLFWYQQALGQGPEFLTYFQNEAQLDKSGLPSDRFFAERPEGSVSTLKIQRTQQEDSAVYLCASSLGTSGYNEQFFGPGTRLTVL.

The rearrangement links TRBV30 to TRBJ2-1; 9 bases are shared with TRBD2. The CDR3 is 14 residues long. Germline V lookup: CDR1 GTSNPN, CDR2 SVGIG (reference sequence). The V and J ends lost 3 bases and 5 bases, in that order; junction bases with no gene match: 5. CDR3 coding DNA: TGTGCCTGGAGGAGCGGGAGGTCCAACAATGAGCAGTTCTTC. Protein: CAWRSGRSNNEQFF.

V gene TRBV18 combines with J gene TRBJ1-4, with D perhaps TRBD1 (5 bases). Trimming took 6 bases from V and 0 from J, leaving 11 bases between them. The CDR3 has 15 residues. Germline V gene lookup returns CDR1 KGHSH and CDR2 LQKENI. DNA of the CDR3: TGTGCCAGCTCGTTTTCGGGGGCAACTAATGAAAAACTGTTTTTT. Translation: CASSFSGATNEKLFF.

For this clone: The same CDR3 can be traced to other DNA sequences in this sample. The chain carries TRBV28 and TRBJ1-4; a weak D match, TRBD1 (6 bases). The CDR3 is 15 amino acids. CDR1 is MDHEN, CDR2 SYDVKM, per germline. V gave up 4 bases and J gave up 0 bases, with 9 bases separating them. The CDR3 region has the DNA TGTGCCAGCAGTTCCTCAGGGGCAACTAATGAAAAACTGTTTTTT. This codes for CASSSSGATNEKLFF.

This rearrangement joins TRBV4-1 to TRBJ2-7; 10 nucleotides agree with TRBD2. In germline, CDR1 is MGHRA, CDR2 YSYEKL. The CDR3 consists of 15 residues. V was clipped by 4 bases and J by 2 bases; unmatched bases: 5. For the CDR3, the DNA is TGCGCCAGCAGCCTAGAAGCGGGAGGGCCCTACGAGCAGTACTTC. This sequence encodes CASSLEAGGPYEQYF.

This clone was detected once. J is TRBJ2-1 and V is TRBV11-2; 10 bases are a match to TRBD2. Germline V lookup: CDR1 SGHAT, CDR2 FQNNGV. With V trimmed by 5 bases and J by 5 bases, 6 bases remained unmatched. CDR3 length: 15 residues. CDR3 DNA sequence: TGTGCCAGCAGCCCCGGACTAGCGGCCGACAATGAGCAGTTCTTC. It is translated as CASSPGLAADNEQFF.

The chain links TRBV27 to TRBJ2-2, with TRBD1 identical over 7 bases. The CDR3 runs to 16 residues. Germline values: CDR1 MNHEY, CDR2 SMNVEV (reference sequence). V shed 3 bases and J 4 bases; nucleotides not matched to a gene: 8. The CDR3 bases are TGTGCCAGCAGTTTCTCACCGGCAGGGGGCACCGGGGAGCTGTTTTTT. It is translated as CASSFSPAGGTGELFF.

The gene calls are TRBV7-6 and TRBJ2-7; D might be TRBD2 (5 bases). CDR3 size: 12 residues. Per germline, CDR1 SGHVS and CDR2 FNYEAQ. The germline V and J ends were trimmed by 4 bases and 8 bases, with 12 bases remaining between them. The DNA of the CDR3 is TGTGCCAGCAGCTCCAGTGGCGGGCAGCAGTACTTC. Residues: CASSSSGGQQYF.

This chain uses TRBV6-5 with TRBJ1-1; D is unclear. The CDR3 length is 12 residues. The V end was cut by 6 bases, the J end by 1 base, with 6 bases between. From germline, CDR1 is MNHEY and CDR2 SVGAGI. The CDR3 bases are TGTGCCAGCAGCTCAGGGAACACTGAAGCTTTCTTT. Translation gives CASSSGNTEAFF.

This chain's CDR3 is CASSLVNPAGLETQYF. The CDR3 coding sequence is TGTGCCAGCAGTTTAGTTAACCCCGCAGGGTTGGAGACCCAGTACTTC. This sequence joins TRBV28 and TRBJ2-5; TRBD1 is a possible D gene (5 bases). The CDR3 has 16 residues. The germline CDR1 and CDR2 sequences are MDHEN and SYDVKM. The V end was cut by 2 bases, the J end by 5 bases, with 18 bases between. Full variable domain (rest looked up from reference TRBV28 and TRBJ2-5): DVKVTQSSRYLVKRTGEKVFLECVQDMDHENMFWYRQDPGLGLRLIYFSYDVKMKEKGDIPEGYSVSREKKERFSLILESASTNQTSMYLCASSLVNPAGLETQYFGPGTRLLVL.

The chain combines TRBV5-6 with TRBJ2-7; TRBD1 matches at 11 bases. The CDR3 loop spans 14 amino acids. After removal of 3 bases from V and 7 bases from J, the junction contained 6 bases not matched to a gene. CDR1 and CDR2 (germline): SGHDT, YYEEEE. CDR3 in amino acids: CASSSRDRGWEQYF. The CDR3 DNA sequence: TGTGCCAGCAGCTCGCGGGACAGGGGGTGGGAGCAGTACTTC. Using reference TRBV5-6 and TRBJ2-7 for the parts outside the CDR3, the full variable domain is DAGVTQSPTHLIKTRGQQVTLRCSPKSGHDTVSWYQQALGQGPQFIFQYYEEEERQRGNFPDRFSGHQFPNYSSELNVNALLLGDSALYLCASSSRDRGWEQYFGPGTRLTVT.

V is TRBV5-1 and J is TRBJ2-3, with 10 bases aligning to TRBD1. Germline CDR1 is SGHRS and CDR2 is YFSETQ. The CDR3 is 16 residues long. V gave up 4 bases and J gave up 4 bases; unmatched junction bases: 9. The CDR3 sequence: CASSPLWTGGADTQYF. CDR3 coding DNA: TGCGCCAGCAGCCCCCTTTGGACAGGGGGTGCAGATACGCAGTATTTT.

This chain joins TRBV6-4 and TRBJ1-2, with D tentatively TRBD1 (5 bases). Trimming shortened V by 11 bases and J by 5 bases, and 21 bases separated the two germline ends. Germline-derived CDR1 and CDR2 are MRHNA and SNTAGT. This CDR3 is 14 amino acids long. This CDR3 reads CAGPTDRPLYGYTF. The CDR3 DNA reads TGTGCCGGGCCAACCGACAGACCCCTATATGGCTACACCTTC.

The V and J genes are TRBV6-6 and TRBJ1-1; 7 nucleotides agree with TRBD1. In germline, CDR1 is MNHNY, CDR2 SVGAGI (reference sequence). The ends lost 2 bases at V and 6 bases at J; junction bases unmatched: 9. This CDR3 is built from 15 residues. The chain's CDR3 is CASSYPGDSSPEAFF. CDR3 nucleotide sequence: TGTGCCAGCAGTTACCCGGGGGACAGCTCCCCTGAAGCTTTCTTT.

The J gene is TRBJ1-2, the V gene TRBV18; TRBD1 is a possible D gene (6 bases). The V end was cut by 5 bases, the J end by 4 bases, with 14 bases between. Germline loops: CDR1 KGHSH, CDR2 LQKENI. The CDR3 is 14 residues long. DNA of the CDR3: TGTGCCAGCTCAACAACAGGGTTGAGCTATGGCTACACCTTC. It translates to CASSTTGLSYGYTF.

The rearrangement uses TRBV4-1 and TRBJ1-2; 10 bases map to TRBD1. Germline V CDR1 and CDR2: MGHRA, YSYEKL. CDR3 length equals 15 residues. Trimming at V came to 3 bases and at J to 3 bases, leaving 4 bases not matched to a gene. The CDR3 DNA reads TGCGCCAGCAGCCAGCGGGACAGGGGAGACTATGGCTACACCTTC. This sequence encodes CASSQRDRGDYGYTF.

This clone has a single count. The CDR3 DNA sequence: TGCGCCAGCAGCTTAGGGGGTACACCCCTCCACTTT. This gives the protein CASSLGGTPLHF. The rearrangement links TRBV5-1 to TRBJ1-6; a weak D match, TRBD1 (6 bases). The V gene lost 2 bases and the J gene lost 11 bases, with 8 bases spanning the gap. Germline V lookup: CDR1 SGHRS, CDR2 YFSETQ. The CDR3 has 12 residues.

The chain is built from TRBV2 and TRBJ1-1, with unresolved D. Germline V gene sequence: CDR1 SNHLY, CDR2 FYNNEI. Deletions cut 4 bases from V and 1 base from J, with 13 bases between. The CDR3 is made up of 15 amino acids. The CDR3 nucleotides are TGTGCCAGCAGTGCCCAAGGAGGAGGGAACACTGAAGCTTTCTTT. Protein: CASSAQGGGNTEAFF.

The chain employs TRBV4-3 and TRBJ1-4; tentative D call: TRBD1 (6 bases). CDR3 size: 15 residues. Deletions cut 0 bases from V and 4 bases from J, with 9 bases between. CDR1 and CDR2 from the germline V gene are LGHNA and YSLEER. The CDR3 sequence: CASSQEGANNEKLFF. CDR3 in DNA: TGCGCCAGCAGCCAAGAGGGGGCAAATAATGAAAAACTGTTTTTT.